The 8 T cell receptor beta chains listed next were all sequenced from one sample in a study of CD8+ T cells in alopecia areata. As the sequencing template, cDNA was produced by extracting RNA and reverse transcribing it. Profiled with immunoSEQ multiplex PCR; TCRdb holds only in-frame clones, not every one. The sample lists under 150,000 clones, 65% to 90% seen once, with approximately 25% in the top ten. The treatment is: oral pan-JAK inhibitor, 5-10 mg twice daily. The specimen was CD8+ T cells sorted from blood, collected at week 4, from a patient treated with tofacitinib. Receptors originate from a human donor with alopecia areata.

Of note for this clone: The identical CDR3 is also encoded by other nucleotide sequences in the sample. The chain uses TRBV7-9 and TRBJ2-1; unclear D gene. Trimming took off 6 bases at V and 3 bases at J, with 6 bases between the two ends. Germline CDR1 is SEHNR and CDR2 is FQNEAQ (reference sequence). The CDR3 is 12 residues long. Written as DNA, the CDR3 is TGTGCCAGCAGTCCCCTCTACAATGAGCAGTTCTTC. Protein sequence: CASSPLYNEQFF.

V and J are TRBV6-6 and TRBJ2-4, with 8 positions matching TRBD1. Per germline, CDR1 MNHNY and CDR2 SVGAGI (reference sequence). V lost 10 bases, J lost 8 bases, and 13 bases stayed unmatched. The CDR3 consists of 14 residues. CDR3 loop: CATRDLTGEDIQYF. The CDR3 nucleotides are TGTGCCACGCGGGATTTGACAGGGGAGGACATTCAGTACTTC.

This clone has more than one count but fewer than ten. The chain joins TRBV4-1 to TRBJ2-7; D remains unclear. V was trimmed by 0 bases and J by 3 bases, leaving 6 bases between them. The CDR3 consists of 13 residues. Germline V lookup: CDR1 MGHRA, CDR2 YSYEKL. The CDR3 loop is CASSQDAGYEQYF. As DNA, the CDR3 is TGCGCCAGCAGCCAAGACGCTGGCTACGAGCAGTACTTC.

The rearrangement links TRBV5-4 to TRBJ2-7; perhaps TRBD1 as D (6 bases). Germline CDR1 and CDR2: SGHNT and YYREEE (reference sequence). The V gene lost 4 bases and the J gene lost 1 base, with 15 bases spanning the gap. This CDR3 has 15 residues. CDR3 in amino acids: CASSPGHGPSYEQYF. The CDR3 nucleotides read TGTGCCAGCAGCCCGGGACACGGGCCGTCCTACGAGCAGTACTTC.

V gene TRBV7-9 combines with J gene TRBJ1-6; 7 positions agree with TRBD1. The CDR3 runs to 17 residues. CDR1 SEHNR and CDR2 FQNEAQ come from the germline V gene (reference sequence). J was trimmed by 7 bases and V by 1 base; bases with no gene match: 10. CDR3 in amino acids: CASSLGGGQVWNSPLHF. Here the CDR3 DNA reads TGTGCCAGCAGCTTAGGAGGGGGCCAGGTGTGGAATTCACCCCTCCACTTT.

The rearrangement uses TRBV27 and TRBJ2-6, with D perhaps matching TRBD1 (6 bases). The CDR3 spans 13 residues. V was clipped by 10 bases and J by 3 bases, with 10 bases between them. Germline CDR1 is MNHEY and CDR2 is SMNVEV (reference sequence). Here the CDR3 reads CATQGLGANVLTF. The CDR3, as DNA: TGTGCCACACAGGGTCTTGGGGCCAACGTCCTGACTTTC.

V gene TRBV7-2 combines with J gene TRBJ1-2, with 8 bases aligning to TRBD1. The CDR3 has 14 amino acids. V gave up 2 bases and J gave up 3 bases; unmatched junction bases: 2. Germline loops: CDR1 SGHTA, CDR2 FQGNSA. The CDR3 region has the DNA TGTGCCAGCAGCTTAACACAGGGGGACTATGGCTACACCTTC. This encodes CASSLTQGDYGYTF. Combining the CDR3 with reference TRBV7-2 and TRBJ1-2 gives the whole variable domain GAGVSQSPSNKVTEKGKDVELRCDPISGHTALYWYRQSLGQGLEFLIYFQGNSAPDKSGLPSDRFSAERTGGSVSTLTIQRTQQEDSAVYLCASSLTQGDYGYTFGSGTRLTVV.

V and J are TRBV4-1 and TRBJ2-7; 9 bases are a match to TRBD1. Unmatched junction bases numbered 6, after V lost 1 base and J lost 2 bases. This CDR3 spans 16 amino acids. Germline-derived CDR1 and CDR2 are MGHRA and YSYEKL. The CDR3 here is CASSQVTGGPAYEQYF. The CDR3 DNA reads as TGCGCCAGCAGCCAAGTTACAGGGGGCCCTGCCTACGAGCAGTACTTC.